This T cell receptor (beta chain) is from a study of beta chain features in type 1 diabetes. Study-level findings and limits: Shortening that was moderate but significant affected the TCRB CDR3s of Type 1 diabetes patients in all four CD4+ subsets.

The germline gives CDR1 LNHNV, CDR2 YYDKDF (reference sequence). The CDR3 length is 14 residues. V lost 1 base to trimming and J lost 8 bases, with 9 bases between them. Every isolated RNA sample was fully reverse transcribed, so sequencing captured expressed TCRB transcripts. The data were produced by immunoSEQ multiplex PCR, yet TCRdb's version contains in-frame clones alone and is incomplete. The sample carries 640,000 or so clones, about 14% recorded once. This clone has only a few counts. Its antigen is undetermined. Each of the sorted populations had a purity greater than 98%. The sequenced material came from naive CD4+ T cells from blood. The TCR sequence derives from a man aged 18 to 29 with type 1 diabetes. V usage is TRBV15 and J usage is TRBJ1-6; possibly TRBD1 for D (6 bases). CDR3 sequence (DNA): TGTGCCACCAGCAGAGCCGGGGGCGATTCACCCCTCCACTTT. Translated, it gives CATSRAGGDSPLHF.